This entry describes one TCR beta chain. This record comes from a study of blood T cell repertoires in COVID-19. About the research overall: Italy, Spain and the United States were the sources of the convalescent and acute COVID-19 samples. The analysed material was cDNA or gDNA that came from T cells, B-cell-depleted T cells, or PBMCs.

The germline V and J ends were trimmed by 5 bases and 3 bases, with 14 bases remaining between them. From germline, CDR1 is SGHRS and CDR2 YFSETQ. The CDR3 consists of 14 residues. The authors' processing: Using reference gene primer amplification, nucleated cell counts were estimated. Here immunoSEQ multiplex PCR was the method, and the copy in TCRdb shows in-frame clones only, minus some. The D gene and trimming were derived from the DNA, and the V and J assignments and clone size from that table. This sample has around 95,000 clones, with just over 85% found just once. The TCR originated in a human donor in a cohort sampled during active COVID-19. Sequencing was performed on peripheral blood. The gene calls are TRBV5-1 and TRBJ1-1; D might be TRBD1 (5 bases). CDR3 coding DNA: TGCGCCAGCAGTGATGACTGGGGGGACACTGAAGCTTTCTTT. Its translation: CASSDDWGDTEAFF.